This note documents a single T cell receptor beta chain sequence. Antigen unknown. Sequencing used immunoSEQ multiplex PCR; TCRdb keeps in-frame clones, though not all of them. This sample has about 2 million clones, with 85% to 95% found just once. V was clipped by 4 bases and J by 7 bases; unmatched bases: 8. The CDR3 has 15 residues. CDR1 is MNHNS, CDR2 SASEGT, per germline. This sample was included in a study of shared clonotypes between healthy human individuals. Study-level points and caveats: Across subsets, estimated richness was generally greater for naive than for memory populations. Clonotype sharing across several donors was observed for 5% to 6.5% of naive CD4 clonotypes.

The chain is built from TRBV6-1 and TRBJ2-1; 9 bases map to TRBD2. The clonotype originates from a young man in good health. The source material was naive CD4+ T cells sorted from blood. The subset is: CD45RA+ positively selected. CDR3 in DNA: TGTGCCAGCAGTGGTGTCACTAGCGGGCAGAATGAGCAGTTCTTC. Translated: CASSGVTSGQNEQFF.